These 2 T cell receptor beta chains share one sample of origin, sequenced in a study of CD8 T cells in ankylosing spondylitis. Via MiXCR, TCRdb re-called the 5' RACE reads, giving one row per CDR3 protein. This sample has a few hundred thousand distinct CDR3 sequences, with approximately 16% found just once. No antigen is known for these receptors. General study findings and limits: A TCR beta motif of several highly homologous variants seemed to mark ankylosing spondylitis blood.

The sequenced sample was blood, either unsorted or a sorted T cell fraction (not recorded which). The receptors shown here come from a male donor with ankylosing spondylitis.

The V gene is TRBV30, the J gene TRBJ2-7; weak D call: TRBD2 (5 bases). CDR3 length equals 13 residues. With 2 bases removed from V and 3 bases from J, the gap between germline ends came to 11 bases. Germline values: CDR1 GTSNPN, CDR2 SVGIG (reference sequence). The CDR3 DNA follows: TGTGCCTGGAGTTTGGTGGACTTCTACGAGCAGTACTTC. The encoded protein is CAWSLVDFYEQYF.

The chain uses TRBV7-9 and TRBJ2-5; 11 bases are a match to TRBD2. After removal of 5 bases from V and 5 bases from J, the junction contained 10 bases not matched to a gene. The length of the CDR3 is 16 residues. The germline V gene encodes CDR1 SEHNR and CDR2 FQNEAQ (reference sequence). Written as DNA, the CDR3 is TGTGCCAGCAGCACCCCCCTATTAGCGGGAGGGGAGACCCAGTACTTC. This translates into CASSTPLLAGGETQYF. Complete variable domain (other parts from reference TRBV7-9 and TRBJ2-5): DTGVSQNPRHKITKRGQNVTFRCDPISEHNRLYWYRQTLGQGPEFLTYFQNEAQLEKSRLLSDRFSAERPKGSFSTLEIQRTEQGDSAMYLCASSTPLLAGGETQYFGPGTRLLVL.